The sequence of this T cell receptor (beta chain) was determined in a study of blood T cell repertoires in COVID-19. Study overall: Sources were T cells, B-cell-depleted T cells, or PBMCs; the material itself was cDNA or gDNA.

The V end was cut by 2 bases, the J end by 4 bases, with 8 bases between. Germline V gene sequence: CDR1 SGHNT, CDR2 YENEEA. This CDR3 spans 13 amino acids. Profiled with immunoSEQ multiplex PCR; TCRdb holds only in-frame clones, not every one. The data show about 49,000 clones, around 87% seen once. The J gene is TRBJ1-1, the V gene TRBV11-3; no clear D gene. The sequence was obtained from a woman of 80 years or more with COVID-19, enrolled during active disease. The sample was peripheral blood. The CDR3 region is CASSLSGITEAFF. DNA of the CDR3: TGTGCCAGCAGCTTATCGGGGATCACTGAAGCTTTCTTT. The entire variable domain, with the rest obtained from reference TRBV11-3 and TRBJ1-1, is as follows: EAGVVQSPRYKIIEKKQPVAFWCNPISGHNTLYWYLQNLGQGPELLIRYENEEAVDDSQLPKDRFSAERLKGVDSTLKIQPAELGDSAVYLCASSLSGITEAFFGQGTRLTVV.